The entry that follows covers one T cell receptor beta chain sequence. Antigen unknown. No conserved phenylalanine or tryptophan ends this CDR3, so it is likely a read error. Because the CDR3's place on the DNA is in doubt, the DNA is left out and the CDR3 is given as listed by TCRdb. The data belong to a study of CD8+CD57+ T cells in acquired aplastic anemia. Study-level information: Approximately 10 million reads were obtained on average for healthy donor CD4+ cells.

Study-level findings and limits: Twenty-nine CD8+ CDR3 sequences were shared between patients and controls.

TCR beta VDJ and CDR3 were profiled, and genomic DNA was the template. TCRdb used MiXCR to reprocess the reads, holding one entry per CDR3 protein. The sample comprises 350,000 to 450,000 distinct CDR3 sequences, about two thirds of which are singletons, and less than 4% rests with the top ten. The sequenced sample was sorted CD4+, CD8+, or CD8+CD57+ T cells (not recorded which) from PBMCs. The receptor's source is a human donor in good health, serving as a control.

CDR3 loop: CASSLAGGGFYEQYFV. The gene calls are TRBV2 and TRBJ2-1; the table calls TRBD1, which could not be checked here. The CDR3 region is 16 residues in length, termini included. CDR1 and CDR2 (germline): SNHLY, FYNNEI.